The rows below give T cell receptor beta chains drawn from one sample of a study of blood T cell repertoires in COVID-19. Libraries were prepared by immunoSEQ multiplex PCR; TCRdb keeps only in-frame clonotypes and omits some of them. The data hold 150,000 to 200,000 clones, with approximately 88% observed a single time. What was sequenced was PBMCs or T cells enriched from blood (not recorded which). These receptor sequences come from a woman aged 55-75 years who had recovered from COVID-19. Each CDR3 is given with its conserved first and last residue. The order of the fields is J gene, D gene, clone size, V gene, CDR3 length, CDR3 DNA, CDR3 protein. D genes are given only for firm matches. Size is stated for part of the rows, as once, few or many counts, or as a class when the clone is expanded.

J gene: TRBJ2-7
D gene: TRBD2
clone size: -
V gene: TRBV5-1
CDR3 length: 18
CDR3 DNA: TGCGCCAGCAGCTCGGGACTAGCGGGGACATCAGATTCCTACGAGCAGTACTTC
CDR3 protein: CASSSGLAGTSDSYEQYF

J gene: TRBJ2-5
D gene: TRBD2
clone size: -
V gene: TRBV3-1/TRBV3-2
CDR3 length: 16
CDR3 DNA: TGTGCCAGCAGCCAAGGACTAGCGGGGAACCAAGAGACCCAGTACTTC
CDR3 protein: CASSQGLAGNQETQYF

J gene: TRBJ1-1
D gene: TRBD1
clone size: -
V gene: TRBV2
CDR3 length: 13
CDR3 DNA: TGTGCCAGCAGTGACTCGGGACAGGCTGAAGCTTTCTTT
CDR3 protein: CASSDSGQAEAFF

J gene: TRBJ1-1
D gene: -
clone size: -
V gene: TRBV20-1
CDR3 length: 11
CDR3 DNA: TGCAGTGCTCAGACAGCCACTGAAGCTTTCTTT
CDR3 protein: CSAQTATEAFF

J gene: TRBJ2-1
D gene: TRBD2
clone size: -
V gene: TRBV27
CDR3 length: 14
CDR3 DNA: TGTGCCAGCAGTTTAATCGGGGGGAAGAATGAGCAGTTCTTC
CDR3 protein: CASSLIGGKNEQFF

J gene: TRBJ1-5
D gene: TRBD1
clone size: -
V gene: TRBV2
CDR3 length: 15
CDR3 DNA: TGTGCCAGCAGTGAAGCGTGGACAGGTGGTCAGCCCCAGCATTTT
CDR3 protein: CASSEAWTGGQPQHF

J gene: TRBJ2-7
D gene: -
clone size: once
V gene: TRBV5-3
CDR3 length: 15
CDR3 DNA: TGTGCCAGAAGCCTCTTTAGCGGAGAAGCCTACGAGCAGTACTTC
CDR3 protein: CARSLFSGEAYEQYF

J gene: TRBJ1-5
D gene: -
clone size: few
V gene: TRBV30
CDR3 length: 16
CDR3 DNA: TGTGCCTGGAGTGCCACGGACATCCGGTTCAATCAGCCCCAGCATTTT
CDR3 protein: CAWSATDIRFNQPQHF

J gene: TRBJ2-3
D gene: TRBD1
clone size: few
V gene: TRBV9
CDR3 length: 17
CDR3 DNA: TGTGCCAGCAGCGTAGATCCGACAGGGGCTCTTCGCAACACGCAGTATTTT
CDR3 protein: CASSVDPTGALRNTQYF

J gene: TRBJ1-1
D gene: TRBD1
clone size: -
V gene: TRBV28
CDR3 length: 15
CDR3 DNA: TGTGCCAGCAGTGGCGGGACAGGAAGATTGAGTGAAGCTTTCTTT
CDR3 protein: CASSGGTGRLSEAFF

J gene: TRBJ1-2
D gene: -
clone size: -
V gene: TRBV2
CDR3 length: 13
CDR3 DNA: TGTGCCTGTCAGAGGGAGGTCAACTATGGCTACACCTTC
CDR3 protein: CACQREVNYGYTF

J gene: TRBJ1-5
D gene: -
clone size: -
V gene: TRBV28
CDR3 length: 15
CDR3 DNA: TGTGCCAGCAGTTTCGTGGCGAACAGGGCTCAGCCCCAGCATTTT
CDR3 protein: CASSFVANRAQPQHF

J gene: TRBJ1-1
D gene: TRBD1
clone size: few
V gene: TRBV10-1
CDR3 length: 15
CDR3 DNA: TGCGCCAGCAGTGAGTTGACAGGGGCGAACACTGAAGCTTTCTTT
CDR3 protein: CASSELTGANTEAFF

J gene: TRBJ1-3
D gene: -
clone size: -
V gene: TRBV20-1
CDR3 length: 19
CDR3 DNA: TGCAGTGCTAGTCTCGCCCCCCCAAGGAGGCTCGCCTCTGGAAACACCATATATTTT
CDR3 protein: CSASLAPPRRLASGNTIYF

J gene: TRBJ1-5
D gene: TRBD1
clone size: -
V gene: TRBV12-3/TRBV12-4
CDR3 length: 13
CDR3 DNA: TGTGCCAGCAGCCAGGACAGGCCCCAGCCCCAGCATTTT
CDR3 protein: CASSQDRPQPQHF

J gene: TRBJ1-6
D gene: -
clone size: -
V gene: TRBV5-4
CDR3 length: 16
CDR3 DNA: TGTGCCAGCAGCTTGGTGTCAGGGACTTATAATTCACCCCTCCACTTT
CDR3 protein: CASSLVSGTYNSPLHF

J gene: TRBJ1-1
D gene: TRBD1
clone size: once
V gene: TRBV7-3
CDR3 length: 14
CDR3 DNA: TGTGCCAGCAGCTCCGGTCAGGGGGTTACTGAAGCTTTCTTT
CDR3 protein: CASSSGQGVTEAFF

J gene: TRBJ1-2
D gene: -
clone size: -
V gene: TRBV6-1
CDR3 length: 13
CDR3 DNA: TGTGCCAGCAGTGAAGACAGGAATAATGGCTACACCTTC
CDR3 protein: CASSEDRNNGYTF

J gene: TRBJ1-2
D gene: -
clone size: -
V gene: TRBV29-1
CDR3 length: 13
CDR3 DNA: TGCAGCGTGAGACAGGTTCAGGAGGTTGGCTACACCTTC
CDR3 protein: CSVRQVQEVGYTF

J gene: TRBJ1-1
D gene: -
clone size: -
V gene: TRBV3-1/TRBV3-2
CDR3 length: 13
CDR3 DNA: TGTGCCAGCAGCGACGGGGGTTACACTGAAGCTTTCTTT
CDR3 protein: CASSDGGYTEAFF

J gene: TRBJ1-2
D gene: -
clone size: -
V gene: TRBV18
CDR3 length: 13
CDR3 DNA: TGTGCCAGCTCACCATCAGACACTCGGGGCTACACCTTC
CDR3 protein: CASSPSDTRGYTF

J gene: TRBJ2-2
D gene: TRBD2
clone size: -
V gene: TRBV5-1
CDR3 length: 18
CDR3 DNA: TGCGCCAGCAGCTTGGCGTATCTGGCCAGCGGGATGGCCGGGGAGCTGTTTTTT
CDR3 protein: CASSLAYLASGMAGELFF

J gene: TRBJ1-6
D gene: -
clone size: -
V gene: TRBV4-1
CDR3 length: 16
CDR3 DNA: TGCGCCAGCAGTCAAGGGCCTCGGACAGCGAATTCACCCCTCCACTTT
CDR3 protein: CASSQGPRTANSPLHF

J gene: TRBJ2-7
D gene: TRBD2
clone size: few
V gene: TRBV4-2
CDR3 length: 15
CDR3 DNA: TGTGCCAGCAGCCAAGAACTAGCGGGGAACTACGAGCAGTACTTC
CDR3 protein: CASSQELAGNYEQYF

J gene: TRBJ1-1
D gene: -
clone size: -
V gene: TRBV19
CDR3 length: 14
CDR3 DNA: TGTGCCAGTAGTATTTTGGGACAGAACACTGAAGCTTTCTTT
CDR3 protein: CASSILGQNTEAFF

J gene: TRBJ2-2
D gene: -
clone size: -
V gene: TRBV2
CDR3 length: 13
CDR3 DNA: TGTGCCAGCAGAGGACTAATGGCCGGGGAGCTGTTTTTT
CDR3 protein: CASRGLMAGELFF

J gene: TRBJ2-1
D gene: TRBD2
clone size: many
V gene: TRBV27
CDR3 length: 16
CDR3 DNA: TGTGCCAGCACCTCCCAGGCTAGCGGGAGGTTACATGAGCAGTTCTTC
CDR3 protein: CASTSQASGRLHEQFF

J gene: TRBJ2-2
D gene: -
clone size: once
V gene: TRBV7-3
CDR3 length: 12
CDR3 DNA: TGTGCCAGCAGCCTAAACACCGGGGAGCTGTTTTTT
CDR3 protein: CASSLNTGELFF

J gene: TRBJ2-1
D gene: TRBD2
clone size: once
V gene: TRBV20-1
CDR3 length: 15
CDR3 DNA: TGCAGTGCTAGTTCTAGCGGGATTTCCTACAATGAGCAGTTCTTC
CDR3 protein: CSASSSGISYNEQFF

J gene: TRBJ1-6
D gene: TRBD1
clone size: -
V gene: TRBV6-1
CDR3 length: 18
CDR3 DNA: TGTGCCAGCAGTGAAGCTCTTGGGGGACAGGGAGGGGCTTCACCCCTCCACTTT
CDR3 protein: CASSEALGGQGGASPLHF

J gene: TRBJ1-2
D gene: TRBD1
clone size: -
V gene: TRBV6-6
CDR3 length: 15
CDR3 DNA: TGTGCCAGCAGTTTCTCGGACAGGTTGAGCTATGGCTACACCTTC
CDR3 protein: CASSFSDRLSYGYTF

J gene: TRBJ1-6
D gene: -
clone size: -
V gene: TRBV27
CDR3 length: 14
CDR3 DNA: TGTGCCAGCAGCCCCGGGACGGCGGGATATCCCCTCCACTTT
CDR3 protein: CASSPGTAGYPLHF

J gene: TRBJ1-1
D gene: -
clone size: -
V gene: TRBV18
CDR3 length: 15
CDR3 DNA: TGTGCCAGCTCACCACCCCAAAGTGAGCGCAAGTGGGCTTTCTTT
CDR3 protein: CASSPPQSERKWAFF

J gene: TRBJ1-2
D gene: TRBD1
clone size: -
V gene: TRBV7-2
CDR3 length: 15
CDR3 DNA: TGTGCCAGCAGCTTAGCCGGGACAGGGGGATATGGCTACACCTTC
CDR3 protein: CASSLAGTGGYGYTF

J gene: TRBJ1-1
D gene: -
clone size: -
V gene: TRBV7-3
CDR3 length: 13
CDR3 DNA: TGTGCCAGCAGCTTTACAGCGAACACTGAAGCTTTCTTT
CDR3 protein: CASSFTANTEAFF

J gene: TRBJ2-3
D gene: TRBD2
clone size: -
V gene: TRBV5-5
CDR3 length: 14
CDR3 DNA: TGTGCCAGCAGCTCACTAGCGAGGACAGATACGCAGTATTTT
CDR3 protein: CASSSLARTDTQYF

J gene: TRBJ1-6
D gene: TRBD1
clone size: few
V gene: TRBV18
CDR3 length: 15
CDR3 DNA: TGTGCCAGCTCACCAGGCGAGACAGGGGGTTCACCCCTCCACTTT
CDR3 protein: CASSPGETGGSPLHF

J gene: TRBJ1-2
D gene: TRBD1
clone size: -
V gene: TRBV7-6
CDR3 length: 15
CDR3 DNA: TGTGCCAGCAGCTTTACCGACACAGGGGTGGATGGCTACACCTTC
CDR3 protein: CASSFTDTGVDGYTF

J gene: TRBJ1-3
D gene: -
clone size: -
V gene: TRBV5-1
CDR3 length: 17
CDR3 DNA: TGCGCCAGCAGCTTGGAGACGTCACAGGCCTCTGGAAACACCATATATTTT
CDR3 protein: CASSLETSQASGNTIYF

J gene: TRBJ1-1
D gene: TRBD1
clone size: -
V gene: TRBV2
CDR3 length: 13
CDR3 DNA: TGTGCCAGCGGTGACAGGGGGCTGGCTGAAGCTTTCTTT
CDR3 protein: CASGDRGLAEAFF

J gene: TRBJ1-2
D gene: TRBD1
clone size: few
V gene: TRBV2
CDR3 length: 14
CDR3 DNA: TGTGCCAGCAGCGCGGACCAGGGGGCAGGTGGCTACACCTTC
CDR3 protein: CASSADQGAGGYTF

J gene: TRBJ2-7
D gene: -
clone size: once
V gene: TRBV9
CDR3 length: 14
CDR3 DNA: TGTGCCAGCAGCGTAACAGCCAGCTCCTACGAGCAGTACTTC
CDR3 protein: CASSVTASSYEQYF

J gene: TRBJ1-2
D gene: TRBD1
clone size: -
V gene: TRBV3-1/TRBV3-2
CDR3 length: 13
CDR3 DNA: TGTGCCAGCAGCCAATACAGGGGTTCGAGCTACACCTTC
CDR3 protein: CASSQYRGSSYTF

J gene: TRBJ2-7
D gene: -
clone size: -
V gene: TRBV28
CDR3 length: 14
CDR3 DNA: TGTGCCAGCAGAAGTCACTCAGGGGCGTACGAGCAGTACTTC
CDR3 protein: CASRSHSGAYEQYF

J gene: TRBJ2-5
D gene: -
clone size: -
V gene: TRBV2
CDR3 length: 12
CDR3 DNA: TGTGCCAGCAAGGAGTACCAAGAGACCCAGTACTTC
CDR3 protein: CASKEYQETQYF

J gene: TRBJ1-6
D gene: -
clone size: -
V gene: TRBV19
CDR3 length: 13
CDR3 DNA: TGTGCCAGTAGGAGGACTTTGGATTCACCCCTCCACTTT
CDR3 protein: CASRRTLDSPLHF

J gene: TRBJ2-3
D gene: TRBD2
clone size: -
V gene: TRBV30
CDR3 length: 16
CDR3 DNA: TGTGCCTGGAGGGCACCTAGCGGCATTAGCACAGATACGCAGTATTTT
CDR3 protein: CAWRAPSGISTDTQYF

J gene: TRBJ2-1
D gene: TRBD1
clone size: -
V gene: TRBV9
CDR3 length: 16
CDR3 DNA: TGTGCCAGCAGCGACAACAGGGGTGACGGGATGGATGAGCAGTTCTTC
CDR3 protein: CASSDNRGDGMDEQFF

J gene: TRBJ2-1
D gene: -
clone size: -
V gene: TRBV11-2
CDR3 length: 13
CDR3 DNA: TGTGCCAGCAGCTTAGGGTGGGACACTGAGCAGTTCTTC
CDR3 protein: CASSLGWDTEQFF

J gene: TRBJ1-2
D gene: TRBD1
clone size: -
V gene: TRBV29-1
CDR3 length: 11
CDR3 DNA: TGCAGCGCCGACCAGGGGGGTGGCTACACCTTC
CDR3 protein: CSADQGGGYTF

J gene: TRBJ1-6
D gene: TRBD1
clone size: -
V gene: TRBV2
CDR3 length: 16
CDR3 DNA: TGTGCCAGCTCGGGACAGGGGGCGCTTAATAATTCACCCCTCCACTTT
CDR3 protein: CASSGQGALNNSPLHF

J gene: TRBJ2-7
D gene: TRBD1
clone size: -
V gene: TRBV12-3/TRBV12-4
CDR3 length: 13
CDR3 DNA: TGTGCCAGCAGCCGGGGACAGAACGGCGAGCAGTACTTC
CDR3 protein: CASSRGQNGEQYF

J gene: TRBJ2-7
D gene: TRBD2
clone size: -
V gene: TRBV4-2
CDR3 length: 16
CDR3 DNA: TGTGCCAGCAGCCAAGACACTAGCGGGGGCTCCTACGAGCAGTACTTC
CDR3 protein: CASSQDTSGGSYEQYF

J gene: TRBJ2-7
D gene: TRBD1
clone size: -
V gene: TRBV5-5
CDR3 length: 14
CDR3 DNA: TGTGCCAGCAGTTTTGGACAGGGTTTGTACGAGCAGTACTTC
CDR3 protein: CASSFGQGLYEQYF

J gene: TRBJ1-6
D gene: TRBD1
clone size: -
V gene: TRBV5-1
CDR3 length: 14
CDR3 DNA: TGCGCCAGTAGGCCCGGACAGGGTTTTTCACCCCTCCACTTT
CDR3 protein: CASRPGQGFSPLHF

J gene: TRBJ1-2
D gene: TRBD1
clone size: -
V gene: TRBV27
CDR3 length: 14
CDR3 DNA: TGTGCCAGCAGTTCCCGGACAGGGAACTATGGCTACACCTTC
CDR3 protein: CASSSRTGNYGYTF

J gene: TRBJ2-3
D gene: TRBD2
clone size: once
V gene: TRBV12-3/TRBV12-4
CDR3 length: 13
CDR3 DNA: TGTGCCAGCAGGCCTAGCGGGTTAGATACGCAGTATTTT
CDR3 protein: CASRPSGLDTQYF

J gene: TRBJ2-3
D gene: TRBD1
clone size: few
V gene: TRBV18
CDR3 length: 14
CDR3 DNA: TGTGCCAGCTCACCGGGACAGCCCACCTCCACGCAGTATTTT
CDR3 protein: CASSPGQPTSTQYF

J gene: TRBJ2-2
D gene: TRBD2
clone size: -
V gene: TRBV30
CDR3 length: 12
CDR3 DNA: TGTGCCTGGGGGACTAGTCTAAAGGAGCTGTTTTTT
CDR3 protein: CAWGTSLKELFF

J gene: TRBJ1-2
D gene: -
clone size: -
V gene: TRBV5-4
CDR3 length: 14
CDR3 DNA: TGTGCCAGCCGCGGAGATACAGGGTTGTATGGCTACACCTTC
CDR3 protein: CASRGDTGLYGYTF